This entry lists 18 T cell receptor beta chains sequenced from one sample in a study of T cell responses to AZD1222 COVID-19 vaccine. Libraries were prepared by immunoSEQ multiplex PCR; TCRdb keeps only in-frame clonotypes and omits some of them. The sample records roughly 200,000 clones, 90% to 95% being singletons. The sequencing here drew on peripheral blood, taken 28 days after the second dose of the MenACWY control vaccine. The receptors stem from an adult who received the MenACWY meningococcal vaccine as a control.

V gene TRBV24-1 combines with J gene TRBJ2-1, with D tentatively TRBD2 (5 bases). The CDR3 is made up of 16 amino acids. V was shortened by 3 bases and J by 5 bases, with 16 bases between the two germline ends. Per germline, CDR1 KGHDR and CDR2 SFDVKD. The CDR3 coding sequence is TGTGCCACCAGTGATCGTTCCGGGCCAGCGGACAATGAGCAGTTCTTC. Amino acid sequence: CATSDRSGPADNEQFF.

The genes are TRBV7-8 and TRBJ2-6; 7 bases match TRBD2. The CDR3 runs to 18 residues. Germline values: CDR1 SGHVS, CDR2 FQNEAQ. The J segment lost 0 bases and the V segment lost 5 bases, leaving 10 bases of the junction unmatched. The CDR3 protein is CASSPEAGRASGANVLTF. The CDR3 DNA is TGTGCCAGCAGCCCCGAGGCAGGGAGGGCCTCTGGGGCCAACGTCCTGACTTTC.

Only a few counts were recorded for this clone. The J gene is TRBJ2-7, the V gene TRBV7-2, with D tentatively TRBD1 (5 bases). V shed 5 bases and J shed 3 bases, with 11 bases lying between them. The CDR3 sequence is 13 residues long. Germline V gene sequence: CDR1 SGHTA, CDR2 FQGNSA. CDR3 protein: CASSLGRDYEQYF. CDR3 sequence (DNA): TGTGCCAGCAGCCTGGGGCGCGACTACGAGCAGTACTTC.

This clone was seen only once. Here the CDR3 reads CASSLGSGSEKLFF. The CDR3 DNA follows: TGCGCCAGCAGCTTGGGTTCGGGCTCTGAAAAACTGTTTTTT. The rearrangement joins TRBV5-1 to TRBJ1-4; D remains unclear. This CDR3 is built from 14 residues. Deletions cut 0 bases from V and 7 bases from J, with 10 bases between. The germline V gene has CDR1 SGHRS and CDR2 YFSETQ.

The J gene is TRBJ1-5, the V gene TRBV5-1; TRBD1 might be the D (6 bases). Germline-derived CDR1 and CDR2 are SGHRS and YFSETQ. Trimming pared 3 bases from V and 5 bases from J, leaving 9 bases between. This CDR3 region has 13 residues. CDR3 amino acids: CASSSDSDQPQHF. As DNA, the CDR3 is TGCGCCAGCAGCTCGGACAGCGATCAGCCCCAGCATTTT.

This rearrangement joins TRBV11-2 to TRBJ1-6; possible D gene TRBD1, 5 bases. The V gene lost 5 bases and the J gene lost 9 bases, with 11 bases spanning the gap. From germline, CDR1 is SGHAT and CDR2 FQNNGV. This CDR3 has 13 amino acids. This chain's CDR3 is CASSDVGASPLHF. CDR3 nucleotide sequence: TGTGCCAGCAGCGACGTCGGGGCTTCACCCCTCCACTTT.

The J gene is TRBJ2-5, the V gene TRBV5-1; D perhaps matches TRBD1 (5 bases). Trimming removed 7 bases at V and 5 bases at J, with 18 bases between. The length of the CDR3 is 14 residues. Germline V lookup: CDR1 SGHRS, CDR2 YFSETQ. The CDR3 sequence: CASHEVGSGETQYF. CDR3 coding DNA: TGCGCCAGCCATGAGGTGGGGTCAGGGGAGACCCAGTACTTC.

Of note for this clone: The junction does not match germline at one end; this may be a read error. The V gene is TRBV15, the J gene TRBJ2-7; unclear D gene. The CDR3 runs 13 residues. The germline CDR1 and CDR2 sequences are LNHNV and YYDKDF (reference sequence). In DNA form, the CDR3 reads TGTGCCACCAGCAGAGGGCGCTCCAACGAGCAGTACTTC. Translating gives CATSRGRSNEQYF.

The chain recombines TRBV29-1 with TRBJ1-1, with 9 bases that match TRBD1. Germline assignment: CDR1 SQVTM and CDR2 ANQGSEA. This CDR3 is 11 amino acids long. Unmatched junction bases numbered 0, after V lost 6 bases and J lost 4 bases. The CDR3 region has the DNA TGCAGCGTGGGACAGGGCACTGAAGCTTTCTTT. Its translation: CSVGQGTEAFF.

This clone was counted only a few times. The CDR3: CASSGRGGYTF. For the CDR3, the DNA is TGTGCCAGCAGCGGACGAGGAGGCTACACCTTC. This rearrangement joins TRBV7-9 to TRBJ1-2; D is unclear. Looked up from germline, CDR1 is SEHNR and CDR2 is FQNEAQ (reference sequence). V lost 5 bases to trimming and J lost 8 bases, with 9 bases between them. This CDR3 has 11 residues.

CDR3: CASSLLAGRTGELFF. In nucleotides, the CDR3 is TGTGCCAGCAGCTTGCTAGCGGGACGAACCGGGGAGCTGTTTTTT. The chain uses TRBV7-2 and TRBJ2-2; TRBD2 agrees at 9 bases. V dropped 3 bases and J dropped 5; count of bases not matched to a gene: 4. CDR3 size: 15 residues. CDR1 is SGHTA, CDR2 FQGNSA, per germline. Complete variable domain (other parts from reference TRBV7-2 and TRBJ2-2): GAGVSQSPSNKVTEKGKDVELRCDPISGHTALYWYRQSLGQGLEFLIYFQGNSAPDKSGLPSDRFSAERTGGSVSTLTIQRTQQEDSAVYLCASSLLAGRTGELFFGEGSRLTVL.

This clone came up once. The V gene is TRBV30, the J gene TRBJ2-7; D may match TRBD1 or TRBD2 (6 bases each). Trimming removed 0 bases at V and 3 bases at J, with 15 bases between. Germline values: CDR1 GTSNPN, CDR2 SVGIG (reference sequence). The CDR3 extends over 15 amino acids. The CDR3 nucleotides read TGTGCCTGGAGTGTACGGGGGCCCCTACTCTACGAGCAGTACTTC. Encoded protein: CAWSVRGPLLYEQYF.

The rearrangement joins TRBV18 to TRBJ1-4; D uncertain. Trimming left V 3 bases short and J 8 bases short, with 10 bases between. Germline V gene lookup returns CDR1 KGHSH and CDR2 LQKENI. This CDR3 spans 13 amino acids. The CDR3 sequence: CASSPEGQEKLFF. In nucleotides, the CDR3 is TGTGCCAGCTCACCGGAAGGGCAAGAAAAACTGTTTTTT.

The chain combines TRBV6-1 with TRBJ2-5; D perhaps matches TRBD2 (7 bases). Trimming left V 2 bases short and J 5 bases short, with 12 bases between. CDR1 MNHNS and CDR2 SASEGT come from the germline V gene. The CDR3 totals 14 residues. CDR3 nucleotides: TGTGCCAGCAGTGAAAGGGGGGGAGGTGAGACCCAGTACTTC. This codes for CASSERGGGETQYF.

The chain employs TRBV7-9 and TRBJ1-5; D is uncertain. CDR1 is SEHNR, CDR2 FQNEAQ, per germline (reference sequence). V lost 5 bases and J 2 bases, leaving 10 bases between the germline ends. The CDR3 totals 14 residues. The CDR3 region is CASSQEQGNQPQHF. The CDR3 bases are TGTGCCAGCAGCCAAGAGCAGGGCAATCAGCCCCAGCATTTT.

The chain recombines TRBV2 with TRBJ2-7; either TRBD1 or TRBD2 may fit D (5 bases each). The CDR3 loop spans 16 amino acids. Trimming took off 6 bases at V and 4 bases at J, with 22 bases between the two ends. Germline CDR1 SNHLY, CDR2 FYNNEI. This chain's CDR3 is CASRPFLGAEFYEQYF. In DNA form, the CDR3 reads TGTGCCAGCAGGCCCTTCCTCGGGGCCGAATTTTACGAGCAGTACTTC.

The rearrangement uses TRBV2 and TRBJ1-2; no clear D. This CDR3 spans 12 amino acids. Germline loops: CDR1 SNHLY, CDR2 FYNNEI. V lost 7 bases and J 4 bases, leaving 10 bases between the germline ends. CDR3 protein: CASTVQRYGYTF. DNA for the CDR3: TGTGCCAGCACCGTACAGCGCTATGGCTACACCTTC.

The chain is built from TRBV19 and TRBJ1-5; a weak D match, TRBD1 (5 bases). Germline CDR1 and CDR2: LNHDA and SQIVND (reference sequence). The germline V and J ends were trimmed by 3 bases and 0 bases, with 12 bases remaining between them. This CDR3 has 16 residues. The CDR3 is CASSIPGRGSNQPQHF. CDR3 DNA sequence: TGTGCCAGTAGTATCCCCGGGAGGGGTAGCAATCAGCCCCAGCATTTT.